This paragraph covers one T cell receptor (beta chain) sequence. Generated by immunoSEQ multiplex PCR, the TCRdb table keeps only in-frame clones and is missing some. The sample lists 180,000 or so clones, approximately 83% occurring once. The data belong to a study of blood T cell repertoires in COVID-19. CDR3 length equals 18 residues. V was pared by 5 bases and J by 10 bases, with 16 bases of the junction left unmatched. Germline V gene sequence: CDR1 LNHDA, CDR2 SQIVND (reference sequence). Sequences were obtained from peripheral blood. The TCR was taken from a man aged 55 to 69 with acute or convalescent COVID-19. The chain couples TRBV19 to TRBJ2-1, with 14 bases identical to TRBD2. CDR3 sequence: CASSLNPGLAGVTGEQFF. In DNA, the CDR3 is TGTGCCAGTAGTCTCAACCCGGGACTAGCGGGAGTGACCGGGGAGCAGTTCTTC.